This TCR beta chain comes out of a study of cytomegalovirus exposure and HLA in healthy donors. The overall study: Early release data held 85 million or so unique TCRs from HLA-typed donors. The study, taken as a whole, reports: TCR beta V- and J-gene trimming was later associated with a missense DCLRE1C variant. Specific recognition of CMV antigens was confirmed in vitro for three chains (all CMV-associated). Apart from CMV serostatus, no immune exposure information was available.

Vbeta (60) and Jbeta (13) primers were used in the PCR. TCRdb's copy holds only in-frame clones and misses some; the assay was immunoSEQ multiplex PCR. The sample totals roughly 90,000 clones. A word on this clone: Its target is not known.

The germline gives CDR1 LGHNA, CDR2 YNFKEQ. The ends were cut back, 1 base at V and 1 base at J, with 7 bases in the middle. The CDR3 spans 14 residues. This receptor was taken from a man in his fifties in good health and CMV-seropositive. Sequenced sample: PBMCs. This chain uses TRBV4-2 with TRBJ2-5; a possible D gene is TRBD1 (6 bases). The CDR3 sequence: CASSQARGQETQYF. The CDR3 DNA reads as TGTGCCAGCAGCCAAGCCAGGGGCCAAGAGACCCAGTACTTC.